This T cell receptor beta chain was observed in a study of blood T cell repertoires in COVID-19. Study background: Italy, Spain and the United States were the sources of the convalescent and acute COVID-19 samples. The analysed material was cDNA or gDNA that came from T cells, B-cell-depleted T cells, or PBMCs.

Germline values: CDR1 MNHEY, CDR2 SMNVEV (reference sequence). Trimming at V came to 4 bases and at J to 2 bases, leaving 7 bases not matched to a gene. The CDR3 totals 16 residues. Original data processing: For nucleated cells, counts were estimated from reference gene primer amplification. Assay used: immunoSEQ multiplex PCR; TCRdb lists only in-frame clones, some missing. That table is the source of V, J and clone size, and D and trimming were worked out from the DNA. Of around 82,000 clones listed, around 90% are singletons. This TCR derives from a human donor in a cohort sampled during active COVID-19. V is TRBV27 and J is TRBJ2-1; 8 bases are shared with TRBD1. The sequenced sample consisted of peripheral blood. Written as DNA, the CDR3 is TGTGCCAGCAGTTCCAGGGGGCAATGGACCTACAATGAGCAGTTCTTC. It yields the protein CASSSRGQWTYNEQFF.